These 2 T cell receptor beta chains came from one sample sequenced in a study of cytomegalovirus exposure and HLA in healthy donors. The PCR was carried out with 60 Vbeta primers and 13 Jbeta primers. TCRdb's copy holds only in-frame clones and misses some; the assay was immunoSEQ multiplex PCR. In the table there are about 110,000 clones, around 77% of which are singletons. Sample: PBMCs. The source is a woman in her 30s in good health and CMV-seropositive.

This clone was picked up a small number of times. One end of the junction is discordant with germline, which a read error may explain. The CDR3 sequence is CASSVEDRAKEKLFF. The CDR3 DNA is TGTGCCAGCAGCGTCGAAGACAGGGCTAAAGAAAAACTGTTTTTT. The chain carries TRBV9 and TRBJ1-4; 7 positions agree with TRBD1. The CDR3 is 15 residues long. Germline assignment: CDR1 SGDLS and CDR2 YYNGEE.

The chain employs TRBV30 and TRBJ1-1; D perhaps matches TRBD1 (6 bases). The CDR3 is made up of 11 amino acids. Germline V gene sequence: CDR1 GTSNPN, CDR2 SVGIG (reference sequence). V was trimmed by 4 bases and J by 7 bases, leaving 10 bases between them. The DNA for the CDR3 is TGTGCCTGGAAACAGGGAGTTGAAGCTTTCTTT. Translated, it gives CAWKQGVEAFF.